This paragraph covers one TCR beta chain sequence. The table came from immunoSEQ multiplex PCR; TCRdb's copy has only in-frame clones and leaves some out. The data contain 30,000 or so clones, roughly 87% of them singletons. This specimen belongs to a study of multiple sclerosis patients with progressive multifocal leukoencephalopathy. From germline, CDR1 is SGHTA and CDR2 FQGTGA. Trimming shortened V by 1 base and J by 2 bases, and 9 bases separated the two germline ends. The CDR3 is 14 residues long. The time point: time of PML onset. All patients had prior interferon beta, and all PML patients were female.

The rearrangement links TRBV7-3 to TRBJ2-7; a weak D match, TRBD2 (7 bases). Sequencing was performed on PBMCs, taken from a patient treated with natalizumab. The receptor was isolated from a woman aged 40 to 50 with progressive multifocal leukoencephalopathy. The CDR3 spells CASSLNGGPYEQYF. CDR3 nucleotide sequence: TGTGCCAGCAGCTTAAACGGGGGGCCCTACGAGCAGTACTTC.